These T cell receptor beta chains were read from a single sample in a study of blood T cell repertoires in COVID-19. The table came from immunoSEQ multiplex PCR; TCRdb's copy has only in-frame clones and leaves some out. Counted here are about 360,000 clones, around 86% occurring once; the ten biggest clones make up about 3%. The sample was peripheral blood. These receptors were taken from a human donor in a cohort sampled during active COVID-19. The CDR3 runs from the conserved cysteine through the conserved F or W. D genes are given only for firm matches. Some rows have no size entry. The others give once, few or many, or a class for an expanded clone.

abundance | j_gene | len | d_gene | v_gene | CDR3nt | CDR3aa
- | TRBJ1-5 | 14 | TRBD1 | TRBV28 | TGTGCCAGCAGCCGGACAGGGGGCGGACAGCCCCAGCATTTT | CASSRTGGGQPQHF
- | TRBJ2-2 | 15 | - | TRBV6-2/TRBV6-3 | TGTGCCAGCAGTTGGTCCGCGCCTAGGCGTAATGGGCTGTTTTTT | CASSWSAPRRNGLFF
- | TRBJ2-2 | 14 | TRBD2 | TRBV29-1 | TGCAGCGGGGGACTAGCGGGAGGCTCCGGGGAGCTGTTTTTT | CSGGLAGGSGELFF
- | TRBJ2-1 | 16 | - | TRBV19 | TGTGCCAGTAGTCAGAGACGCCTCGGGAATGGAAATGAGCAGTTCTTC | CASSQRRLGNGNEQFF
- | TRBJ2-7 | 13 | - | TRBV19 | TGTGCCAGTAGTAGTTCAGGGATTTACGAGCAGTACTTC | CASSSSGIYEQYF
- | TRBJ1-3 | 13 | - | TRBV14 | TGTGCCAGCAGCCACTACAGGGGAAACACCATATATTTT | CASSHYRGNTIYF
- | TRBJ1-2 | 17 | - | TRBV21-1 | TGTGCCAGCAGCAAACTCACCCCCTTGGAAGCAGGCTATGGCTACACCTTC | CASSKLTPLEAGYGYTF
- | TRBJ2-1 | 17 | TRBD2 | TRBV4-2 | TGTGCCAGCAGCCAAAAGGGTGGCGGGAGTGCGAACAATGAGCAGTTCTTC | CASSQKGGGSANNEQFF
- | TRBJ2-7 | 15 | TRBD1 | TRBV5-1 | TGCGCCAGCAGCTGGGGGACAGGGGAAACCTACGAGCAGTACTTC | CASSWGTGETYEQYF
- | TRBJ1-1 | 14 | - | TRBV2 | TGTGCCAGCAGTGATGGGGGGGCAAGGACTGAAGCTTTCTTT | CASSDGGARTEAFF
- | TRBJ2-3 | 17 | TRBD2 | TRBV6-4 | TGTGCCAGCAGTCGTGGGACTAGCGGGAGGTACACAGATACGCAGTATTTT | CASSRGTSGRYTDTQYF
- | TRBJ1-4 | 14 | - | TRBV19 | TGTGCCAGTAGCCAACAGGGCCCGAATGAAAAACTGTTTTTT | CASSQQGPNEKLFF
- | TRBJ2-3 | 15 | TRBD2 | TRBV20-1 | TGCAGTGCTAGTTGGCTAGCGGGAGTACCAGATACGCAGTATTTT | CSASWLAGVPDTQYF
- | TRBJ2-3 | 16 | TRBD2 | TRBV20-1 | TGCAGTGCTAGTCTCACTAGCGGGAGTCAGGTAGATACGCAGTATTTT | CSASLTSGSQVDTQYF
- | TRBJ2-3 | 15 | TRBD2 | TRBV3-1/TRBV3-2 | TGTGCCAGCAGCCTCGTAGCGGGGAGCACAGATACGCAGTATTTT | CASSLVAGSTDTQYF
- | TRBJ1-6 | 14 | TRBD1 | TRBV6-5 | TGTGCCAGCACGCCGGGACAGTATAATTCACCCCTCCACTTT | CASTPGQYNSPLHF
- | TRBJ2-7 | 15 | - | TRBV7-3 | TGTGCCAGCAGCTTCGTCGCGGGGGCCCTCCACGAGCAGTACTTC | CASSFVAGALHEQYF
few | TRBJ1-1 | 12 | TRBD1 | TRBV7-9 | TGTGCCAGCAACAAAGACAGGGATGAAGCTTTCTTT | CASNKDRDEAFF
once | TRBJ2-1 | 18 | TRBD2 | TRBV3-1/TRBV3-2 | TGTGCCAGCAGCCAAGACCGTTCTCATAGCGGGGGGGCTTACCCACAGTTCTTC | CASSQDRSHSGGAYPQFF
- | TRBJ1-5 | 15 | - | TRBV6-5 | TGTGCCAGCATCCAGGGTCCGACTAGCAATCAGCCCCAGCATTTT | CASIQGPTSNQPQHF
- | TRBJ2-3 | 12 | - | TRBV28 | TGTGCCAGCAGGGGAGACACAGATACGCAGTATTTT | CASRGDTDTQYF
few | TRBJ1-3 | 13 | - | TRBV5-4 | TGTGCCAGCAGCCACATTACTGGAAACACCATATATTTT | CASSHITGNTIYF
- | TRBJ2-1 | 14 | TRBD1 | TRBV2 | TGTGCCAGCACCCGGGACAGGGTGGCCAATGAGCAGTTCTTC | CASTRDRVANEQFF
- | TRBJ1-2 | 15 | - | TRBV6-1 | TGTGCCAGCAGTGAATGGGGAGCTTCTAACTATGGCTACACCTTC | CASSEWGASNYGYTF
- | TRBJ2-3 | 15 | TRBD2 | TRBV7-3 | TGTGCCAGCAGCGATCCTAGCGGGGGGGCCGGTACGCAGTATTTT | CASSDPSGGAGTQYF
- | TRBJ1-1 | 11 | - | TRBV6-6 | TGTGCCAGCAGTTCGAGGTATGAAGCTTTCTTT | CASSSRYEAFF
- | TRBJ2-2 | 15 | TRBD2 | TRBV9 | TGTGCCAGCAGCGCGACTAGCTCGAACACCGGGGAGCTGTTTTTT | CASSATSSNTGELFF
- | TRBJ1-1 | 15 | - | TRBV7-8 | TGTGCCAGCCGACTCATGCCAGACTTGAACACTGAAGCTTTCTTT | CASRLMPDLNTEAFF
- | TRBJ2-3 | 16 | TRBD2 | TRBV6-4 | TGTGCCAGCAGCCCGGGACTAGCGGGAGGTGCAGATACGCAGTATTTT | CASSPGLAGGADTQYF
- | TRBJ2-2 | 12 | - | TRBV12-3/TRBV12-4 | TGTGCCAGCACCGCAGAGGGCGGGGAGCTGTTTTTT | CASTAEGGELFF
- | TRBJ2-7 | 14 | - | TRBV10-1 | TGCGCCAGCAGTGAATGGCTAGTTGGTGGCGAGCAGTACTTC | CASSEWLVGGEQYF
- | TRBJ2-7 | 13 | - | TRBV18 | TGTGCCAGCTCACCTATGGCGACAGTCGATCCGAACTTC | CASSPMATVDPNF
- | TRBJ2-7 | 15 | TRBD2 | TRBV3-1/TRBV3-2 | TGTGCCAGCAGCCGGGGACTAGCGGGGTCTTACGAGCAGTACTTC | CASSRGLAGSYEQYF
- | TRBJ2-7 | 15 | TRBD2 | TRBV5-1 | TGCGCCAGCAGCTTGGCGGGGGGGTTCTCCTACGAGCAGTACTTC | CASSLAGGFSYEQYF
- | TRBJ2-3 | 15 | TRBD2 | TRBV19 | TGTGCCAGTAAAACGGGCGGGAGGCCTCGGGATACGCAGTATTTT | CASKTGGRPRDTQYF
- | TRBJ2-1 | 12 | - | TRBV11-3 | TGTGCCAGCAGCCTCTCCCGGGACAAGCAGTTCTTC | CASSLSRDKQFF
- | TRBJ1-2 | 16 | - | TRBV18 | TGTGCCAGCTCACCACAATGGGCCTCTCAGTTGGATGGCTACACCTTC | CASSPQWASQLDGYTF
- | TRBJ2-1 | 20 | TRBD2 | TRBV4-1 | TGCGCCAGCAGCCAAGCACTCGGACTAGCGGGGGTAGGGCCTAACAATGAGCAGTTCTTC | CASSQALGLAGVGPNNEQFF
- | TRBJ2-7 | 14 | TRBD1 | TRBV19 | TGTGCCAGTAGCCGGGACAGGGTCTCCTACGAGCAGTACTTC | CASSRDRVSYEQYF
few | TRBJ2-1 | 13 | TRBD2 | TRBV29-1 | TGCAGCGTTCCCGGGACTAGACTGAATGAGCAGTTCTTC | CSVPGTRLNEQFF
- | TRBJ2-2 | 15 | - | TRBV5-6 | TGTGCCAGCAGCCTGCCCCGGGTCAACACCGGGGAGCTGTTTTTT | CASSLPRVNTGELFF
- | TRBJ2-7 | 14 | - | TRBV28 | TGTGCCAGCAGTTTGCCGGTACGGGTTCACGAGCAGTACTTC | CASSLPVRVHEQYF
- | TRBJ2-5 | 15 | TRBD2 | TRBV19 | TGTGCCAGTAGTATTTCTTTGGGAGGGGCGGAGACCCAGTACTTC | CASSISLGGAETQYF
once | TRBJ2-7 | 13 | - | TRBV6-5 | TGTGCCAGCAATCCTAGACAGGACTACGAGCAGTACTTC | CASNPRQDYEQYF
- | TRBJ2-7 | 13 | - | TRBV7-2 | TGTGCCAGCAGCAACAGTCATTCCTACGAGCAGTACTTC | CASSNSHSYEQYF
- | TRBJ2-3 | 16 | - | TRBV5-1 | TGCGCCAGCAGCTTACGGGGGGCGCCGGGCACAGATACGCAGTATTTT | CASSLRGAPGTDTQYF
- | TRBJ1-1 | 16 | - | TRBV28 | TGTGCCAGCCCACCCTTGGAGGGAACCATGAACACTGAAGCTTTCTTT | CASPPLEGTMNTEAFF
- | TRBJ2-1 | 13 | - | TRBV5-1 | TGCGCCAGTAAAGTAGACTCCTACAATGAGCAGTTCTTC | CASKVDSYNEQFF
- | TRBJ1-6 | 13 | - | TRBV15 | TGTGCCACCAGCAGAGTGGAGAGATCACCCCTCCACTTT | CATSRVERSPLHF
- | TRBJ2-1 | 16 | TRBD1 | TRBV19 | TGTGCCACCAAGGACAGGGGAGGGATTAACTACAATGAGCAGTTCTTC | CATKDRGGINYNEQFF
- | TRBJ2-7 | 15 | TRBD1 | TRBV5-6 | TGTGCCAGCAGCCGCGATCTCGGACAGGGGTTCGAGCAGTACTTC | CASSRDLGQGFEQYF
once | TRBJ2-7 | 17 | - | TRBV5-1 | TGCGCCAGCAGCTTGGAAGCTTCCGGGATGATCCCCTACGAGCAGTACTTC | CASSLEASGMIPYEQYF
- | TRBJ2-6 | 20 | - | TRBV28 | TGTGCCAGCAGTTTTGGGGGGACCAAACTTTACTCCTCTGGGGCCAACGTCCTGACTTTC | CASSFGGTKLYSSGANVLTF
many | TRBJ2-7 | 17 | - | TRBV2 | TGTGCCAGCAGTGACCCGGACAACCCATTAAGCTCCTACGAGCAGTACTTC | CASSDPDNPLSSYEQYF
- | TRBJ2-5 | 11 | TRBD1 | TRBV2 | TGTGCCGGACAGGGGAGGGAGACCCAGTACTTC | CAGQGRETQYF